This TCR beta chain is from a study of blood T cell repertoires in COVID-19. Study as a whole: The United States, Italy and Spain were the sources of the acute and convalescent COVID-19 samples. PBMCs, B-cell-depleted T cells, or T cells were the source of the cDNA or gDNA that made up the material.

From germline, CDR1 is SQVTM and CDR2 ANQGSEA. CDR3 length: 14 amino acids. V lost 7 bases and J 4 bases, leaving 19 bases between the germline ends. TCRdb's table, derived via immunoSEQ multiplex PCR, lists solely in-frame clones and lacks some. The sample includes 200,000 or so clones, 75% to 90% seen only once; the top ten take about 2.5%. The chain employs TRBV29-1 and TRBJ1-1; D perhaps matches TRBD1 (6 bases). The origin of this receptor is a man aged 25 to 40 with COVID-19, enrolled during active disease. Source material: peripheral blood. The CDR3 coding sequence is TGCAGCGCTAGGGGGGGTGAGGGGCCCACTGAAGCTTTCTTT. Amino acid sequence: CSARGGEGPTEAFF.